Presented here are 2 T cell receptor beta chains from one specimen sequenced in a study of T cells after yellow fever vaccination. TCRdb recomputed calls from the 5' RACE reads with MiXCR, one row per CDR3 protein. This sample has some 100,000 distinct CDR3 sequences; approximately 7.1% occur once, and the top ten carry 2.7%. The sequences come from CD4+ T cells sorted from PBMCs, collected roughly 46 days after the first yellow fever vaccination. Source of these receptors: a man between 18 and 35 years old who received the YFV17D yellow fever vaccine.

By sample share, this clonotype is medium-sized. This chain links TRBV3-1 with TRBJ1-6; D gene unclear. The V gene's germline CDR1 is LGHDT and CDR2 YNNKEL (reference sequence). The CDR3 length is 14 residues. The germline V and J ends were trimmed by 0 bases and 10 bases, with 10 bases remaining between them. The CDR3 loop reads CASSQDRVGSPLHF. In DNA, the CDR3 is TGTGCCAGCAGCCAAGATAGGGTAGGATCACCCCTCCACTTT.

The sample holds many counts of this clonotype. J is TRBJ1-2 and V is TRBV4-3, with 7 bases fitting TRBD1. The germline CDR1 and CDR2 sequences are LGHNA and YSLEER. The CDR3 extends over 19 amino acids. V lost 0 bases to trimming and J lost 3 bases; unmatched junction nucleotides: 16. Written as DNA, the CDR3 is TGCGCCAGCAGCCAAGAGGCCCCAAGGGCCAGGGGGATCTACTATGGCTACACCTTC. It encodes CASSQEAPRARGIYYGYTF.